Listed below are T cell receptor beta chains from one sample, sequenced in a study of shared clonotypes between healthy human individuals. Profiled with immunoSEQ multiplex PCR; TCRdb holds only in-frame clones, not every one. The repertoire has some 630,000 clones, about two thirds of them found once; the top ten carry 1.8%. Sequencing used memory CD4+ T cells sorted from blood. These receptors all stem from a woman aged 25-40 years in good health. CDR3s include the opening cysteine and the closing phenylalanine or tryptophan. A D gene is named only where the DNA matches it firmly. Expanded clones get a size class; other rows say once, few or many, or leave the size out.

>.|.|TRBJ1-2|TRBV18
CASSPGREVVYGYTF
TGTGCCAGCTCACCGGGTCGGGAGGTAGTCTATGGCTACACCTTC
>.|.|TRBJ2-7|TRBV2
CASSEIVDGRVYEQYF
TGTGCCAGCAGTGAGATTGTGGACGGGAGAGTCTACGAGCAGTACTTC
>few|.|TRBJ2-6|TRBV6-4
CASSDGGASGANVLTF
TGTGCCAGCAGTGACGGCGGAGCCTCTGGGGCCAACGTCCTGACTTTC
>few|TRBD1|TRBJ1-3|TRBV30
CAWSVYRGGTIYF
TGTGCCTGGAGTGTATACAGGGGAGGAACCATATATTTT
>once|TRBD2|TRBJ2-5|TRBV11-2
CASSFAGEETQYF
TGTGCCAGCAGCTTCGCGGGAGAGGAGACCCAGTACTTC
>.|.|TRBJ2-5|TRBV28
CASSSREEETQYF
TGTGCCAGCAGCTCCAGGGAAGAAGAGACCCAGTACTTC
>.|.|TRBJ1-1|TRBV5-1
CASSSGTPNTEAFF
TGCGCCAGCAGCTCGGGGACACCGAACACTGAAGCTTTCTTT
>.|.|TRBJ2-7|TRBV5-1
CASSLVSGKGYEQYF
TGCGCCAGCAGCTTGGTCTCAGGCAAAGGCTACGAGCAGTACTTC
>.|TRBD2|TRBJ2-3|TRBV7-9
CASSKGGTSGRADTQYF
TGTGCCAGCAGCAAGGGGGGGACTAGCGGGAGAGCAGATACGCAGTATTTT
>.|.|TRBJ2-7|TRBV6-1
CAGMRESSYEQYF
TGTGCCGGCATGCGGGAAAGCTCCTACGAGCAGTACTTC
>few|.|TRBJ2-7|TRBV25-1
CASSDRQTSEQYF
TGTGCCAGCAGTGACCGACAGACCTCCGAGCAGTACTTC
>once|TRBD1|TRBJ2-7|TRBV6-6
CASRDRPTEQYF
TGTGCCAGCAGGGACAGGCCCACCGAGCAGTACTTC
>.|.|TRBJ1-2|TRBV10-3
CAISGTGVGYTF
TGTGCCATCAGTGGTACCGGGGTTGGCTACACCTTC
>.|.|TRBJ1-5|TRBV7-9
CASSLGNSFSNQPQHF
TGTGCCAGCAGCTTAGGAAACTCCTTTAGCAATCAGCCCCAGCATTTT
>.|TRBD2|TRBJ2-1|TRBV9
CASSPGGLAGKYNEQFF
TGTGCCAGCAGCCCGGGTGGGCTAGCGGGGAAGTACAATGAGCAGTTCTTC
>.|.|TRBJ2-2|TRBV29-1
CSVVMNTGELFF
TGCAGCGTCGTAATGAACACCGGGGAGCTGTTTTTT
>.|TRBD2|TRBJ2-1|TRBV27
CASSLNPGVAGVFSHNEQFF
TGTGCCAGCAGTTTAAACCCCGGAGTAGCGGGAGTGTTTTCCCACAATGAGCAGTTCTTC